The subject of this entry is one T cell receptor beta chain. Its target is unknown. There are 15 residues in the CDR3. The V gene lost 3 bases and the J gene lost 0 bases, with 11 bases spanning the gap. In germline, CDR1 is DFQATT, CDR2 SNEGSKA (reference sequence). A universal primer site arose from template switching, and cDNA bore unique molecular identifiers. MiXCR, applied by TCRdb to the 5' RACE reads, yields one record per CDR3 protein. The profile covers approximately 500,000 distinct CDR3 sequences, with 20% to 30% appearing a single time and 2.5% to 3.5% taken by the ten largest. This record comes from a study of identical twins. Notes on the study in general: Memory repertoires showed no such pattern, whereas abundant cord blood beta clonotypes carried fewer insertions.

These sequences were also reported in another study, on T cells expressing NK-cell markers. That study reports: Obtained from sorted CD3+CD56+NKG2C+, CD3+CD56+NKG2C- and CD3+CD56-NKG2C+ T cells were the TCR beta repertoires. Whether expanded NKG2C+ T cell clones were HCMV-specific remained unclear.

This chain joins TRBV20-1 and TRBJ2-2; TRBD1 is a possible D gene (6 bases). This TCR derives from a woman aged 18-29 years in good health. Material: CD4+ T cells sorted from blood. In DNA form, the CDR3 reads TGCAGTGCTAGTAAGGACAGACCGAACACCGGGGAGCTGTTTTTT. It encodes CSASKDRPNTGELFF.